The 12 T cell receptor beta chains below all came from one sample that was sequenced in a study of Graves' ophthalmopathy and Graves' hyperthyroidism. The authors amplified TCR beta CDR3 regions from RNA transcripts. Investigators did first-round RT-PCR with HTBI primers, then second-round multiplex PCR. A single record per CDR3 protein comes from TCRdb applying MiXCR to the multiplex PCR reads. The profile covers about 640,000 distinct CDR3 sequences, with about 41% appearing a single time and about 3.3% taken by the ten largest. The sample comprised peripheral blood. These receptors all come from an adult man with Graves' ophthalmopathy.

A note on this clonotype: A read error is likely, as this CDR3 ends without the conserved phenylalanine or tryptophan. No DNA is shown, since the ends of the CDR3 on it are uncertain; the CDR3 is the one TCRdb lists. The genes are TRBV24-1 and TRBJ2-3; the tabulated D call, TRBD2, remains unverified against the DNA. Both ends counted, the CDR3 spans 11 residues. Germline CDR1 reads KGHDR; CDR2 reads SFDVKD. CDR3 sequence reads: CATSDLGTSGI.

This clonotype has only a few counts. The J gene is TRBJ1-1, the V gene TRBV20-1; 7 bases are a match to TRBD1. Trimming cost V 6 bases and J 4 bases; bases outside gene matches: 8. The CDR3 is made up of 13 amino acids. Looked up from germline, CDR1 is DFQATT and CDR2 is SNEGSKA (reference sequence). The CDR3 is CSAPSQGSTEAFF. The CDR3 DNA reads TGCAGTGCCCCCTCACAGGGGAGCACTGAAGCTTTCTTT.

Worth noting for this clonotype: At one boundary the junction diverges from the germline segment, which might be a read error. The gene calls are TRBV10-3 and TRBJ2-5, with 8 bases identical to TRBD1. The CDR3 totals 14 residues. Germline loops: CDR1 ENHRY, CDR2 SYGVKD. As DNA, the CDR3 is TGTGCCAGCAGTCAACAGGGGGAAGGAGAGACCCAGTACTTC. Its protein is CASSQQGEGETQYF.

CDR3 amino acids: CASSFDRGLYQPQHF. DNA of the CDR3: TGTGCCAGCAGCTTCGACAGGGGGCTCTACCAGCCCCAGCATTTT. V is TRBV7-9 and J is TRBJ1-5; 10 positions match TRBD1. The junction had 6 bases not matched to a gene; V was cut back by 3 bases and J by 7 bases. From germline, CDR1 is SEHNR and CDR2 FQNEAQ (reference sequence). The CDR3 length is 15 residues.

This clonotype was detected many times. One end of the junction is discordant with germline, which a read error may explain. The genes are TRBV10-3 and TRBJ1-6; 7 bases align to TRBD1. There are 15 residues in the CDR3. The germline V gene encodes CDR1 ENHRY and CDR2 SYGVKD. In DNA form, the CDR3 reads TGTGCCAGCAGTTACCCTTGGGACAGCGGTTCACCCCTCCACTTT. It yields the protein CASSYPWDSGSPLHF.

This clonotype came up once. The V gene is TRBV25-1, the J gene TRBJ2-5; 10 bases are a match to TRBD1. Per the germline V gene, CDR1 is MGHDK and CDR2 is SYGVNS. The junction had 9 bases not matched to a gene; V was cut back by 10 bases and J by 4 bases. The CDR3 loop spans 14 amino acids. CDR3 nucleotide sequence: TGTGCCACCCCTCTGAGGGACAGGGGAGAGACCCAGTACTTC. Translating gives CATPLRDRGETQYF. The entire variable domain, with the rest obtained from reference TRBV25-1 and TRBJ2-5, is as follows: EADIYQTPRYLVIGTGKKITLECSQTMGHDKMYWYQQDPGMELHLIHYSYGVNSTEKGDLSSESTVSRIRTEHFPLTLESARPSHTSQYLCATPLRDRGETQYFGPGTRLLVL.

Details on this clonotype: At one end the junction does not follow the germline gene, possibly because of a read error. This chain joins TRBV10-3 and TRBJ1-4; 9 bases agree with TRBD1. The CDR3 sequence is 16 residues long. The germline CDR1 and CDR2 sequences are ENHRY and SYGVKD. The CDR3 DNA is TGTGCCATCAGTGAGCGGACGGGACAGGGTAATGAAGAACTGTTTTTT. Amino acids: CAISERTGQGNEELFF.

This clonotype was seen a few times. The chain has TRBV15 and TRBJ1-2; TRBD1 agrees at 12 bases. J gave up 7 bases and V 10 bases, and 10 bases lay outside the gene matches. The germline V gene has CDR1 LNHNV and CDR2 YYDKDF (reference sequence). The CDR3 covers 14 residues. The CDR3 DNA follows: TGTGCCAGCAGTTCCGGGACAGGGGGCGCTGGCTACACCTTC. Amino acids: CASSSGTGGAGYTF.

CDR3 bases: TGCAGCACCGGAGGGGGATTGGGGGAGGGGACCCAGTACTTC. This translates into CSTGGGLGEGTQYF. This chain connects TRBV29-1 to TRBJ2-5; D is possibly TRBD2 (7 bases). Trimming cost V 8 bases and J 7 bases, with 23 bases left between them. Germline-derived CDR1 and CDR2 are SQVTM and ANQGSEA. The CDR3 runs 14 residues.

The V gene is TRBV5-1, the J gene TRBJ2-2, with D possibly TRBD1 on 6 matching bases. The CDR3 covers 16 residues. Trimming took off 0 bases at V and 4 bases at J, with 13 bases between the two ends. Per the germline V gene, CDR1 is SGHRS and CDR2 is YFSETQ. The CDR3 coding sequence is TGCGCCAGCAGCTTGGCCCCGGGACATTTCACCGGGGAGCTGTTTTTT. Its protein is CASSLAPGHFTGELFF. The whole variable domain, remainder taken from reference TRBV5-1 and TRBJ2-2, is KAGVTQTPRYLIKTRGQQVTLSCSPISGHRSVSWYQQTPGQGLQFLFEYFSETQRNKGNFPGRFSGRQFSNSRSEMNVSTLELGDSALYLCASSLAPGHFTGELFFGEGSRLTVL.

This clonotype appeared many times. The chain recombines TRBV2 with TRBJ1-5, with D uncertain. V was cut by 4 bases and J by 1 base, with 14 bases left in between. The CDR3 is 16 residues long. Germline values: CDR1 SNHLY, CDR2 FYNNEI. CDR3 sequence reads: CASSGIGWESNQPQHF. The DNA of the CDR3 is TGTGCCAGCAGTGGAATCGGATGGGAGAGCAATCAGCCCCAGCATTTT.

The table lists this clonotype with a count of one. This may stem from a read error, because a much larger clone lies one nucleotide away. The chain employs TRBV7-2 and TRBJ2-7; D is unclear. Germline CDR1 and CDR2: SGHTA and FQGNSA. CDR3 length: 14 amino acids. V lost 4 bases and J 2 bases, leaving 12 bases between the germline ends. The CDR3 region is CASSSRGGPYEQYF. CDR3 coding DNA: TGTGCCAGCAGCTCCCGCGGCGGTCCCTACGAGCAGTACTTC. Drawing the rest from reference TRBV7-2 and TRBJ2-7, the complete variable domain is GAGVSQSPSNKVTEKGKDVELRCDPISGHTALYWYRQSLGQGLEFLIYFQGNSAPDKSGLPSDRFSAERTGGSVSTLTIQRTQQEDSAVYLCASSSRGGPYEQYFGPGTRLTVT.